This T cell receptor beta chain was profiled in a study of blood T cell repertoires in COVID-19. On the study more broadly: T cells, B-cell-depleted T cells, or PBMCs supplied cDNA or gDNA.

Original methodology: The authors estimated nucleated cell counts from reference gene primer amplification. TCRdb keeps only in-frame clones here, not all; method: immunoSEQ multiplex PCR. D and trimming come from the DNA, and the V and J calls and clone size come from that table. The sample shows over 150,000 clones, over 80% of them seen only once. Per germline, CDR1 SGHNT and CDR2 YENEEA. The length of the CDR3 is 15 residues. The J segment lost 9 bases and the V segment lost 5 bases, leaving 13 bases of the junction unmatched. The Seattle patients, enrolled during active infection, were followed longitudinally.

The J gene is TRBJ2-1, the V gene TRBV11-3, with 7 bases matching TRBD1. The clonotype comes from a woman in her thirties or forties with COVID-19, enrolled during active disease. Sequencing was performed on peripheral blood. CDR3 DNA: TGTGCCAGCAGCCCGGGACAGCGAGGGCCACTTGAGCAGTTCTTC. Translation: CASSPGQRGPLEQFF.